This passage covers 24 T cell receptor beta chains from one sample sequenced in a study of blood T cell repertoires in COVID-19 (dated by TCRdb to the early 2020s). The library was produced with the immunoSEQ multiplex PCR assay. The source is immuneACCESS, and TCRdb retained only in-frame sequences with V and J called. Part of the clones is not carried over; for the studies checked, unresolved V genes explain less than half of this, and the remainder is unexplained. The sample table holds 240,000 or so clones, of which approximately 90% were seen once. In total, the top ten clones hold around 0.91% of the sample. The source material was peripheral blood. The receptors shown here come from a woman aged 40 to 50 who had recovered from COVID-19.

A note on this clone: The sample contains more than one DNA sequence encoding this CDR3. The chain joins TRBV5-5 to TRBJ1-4; no reliable D call. The CDR3 contains 16 residues. Germline-derived CDR1 and CDR2 are SGHKS and YYEKEE (reference sequence). The V gene lost 4 bases and the J gene lost 5 bases, with 18 bases spanning the gap. DNA of the CDR3: TGTGCCAGCAGCCCACGGTTGGGCCCTAAGAATGAAAAACTGTTTTTT. This codes for CASSPRLGPKNEKLFF.

The chain couples TRBV11-2 to TRBJ2-3; tentative D call: TRBD2 (5 bases). V was clipped by 1 base and J by 5 bases, with 10 bases between them. The CDR3 consists of 14 residues. Germline V gene sequence: CDR1 SGHAT, CDR2 FQNNGV. For the CDR3, the DNA is TGTGCCAGCAGCTTAGGGCTAGCCCGAGATACGCAGTATTTT. This encodes CASSLGLARDTQYF.

V and J are TRBV14 and TRBJ2-3; TRBD2 agrees at 10 bases. The CDR3 consists of 17 residues. Trimming cost V 0 bases and J 3 bases; bases outside gene matches: 6. Germline CDR1 reads SGHDN; CDR2 reads FVKESK. CDR3 coding DNA: TGTGCCAGCAGCCAAGATCCGGCTAGCGGGAGTACAGATACGCAGTATTTT. Its protein is CASSQDPASGSTDTQYF.

This rearrangement joins TRBV30 to TRBJ1-2, with 10 bases fitting TRBD1. V lost 1 base and J lost 6; bases outside the gene matches: 2. CDR3 size: 13 residues. Germline V CDR1 and CDR2: GTSNPN, SVGIG (reference sequence). The CDR3 sequence: CAWSGQGAHGYTF. CDR3 in DNA: TGTGCCTGGAGTGGACAGGGGGCGCATGGCTACACCTTC. The full variable domain, rest sourced from reference TRBV30 and TRBJ1-2, is SQTIHQWPATLVQPVGSPLSLECTVEGTSNPNLYWYRQAAGRGLQLLFYSVGIGQISSEVPQNLSASRPQDRQFILSSKKLLLSDSGFYLCAWSGQGAHGYTFGSGTRLTVV.

The chain combines TRBV30 with TRBJ2-3; 7 bases map to TRBD1. The CDR3 covers 14 residues. CDR1 and CDR2 from the germline V gene are GTSNPN and SVGIG (reference sequence). The V gene end was trimmed by 4 bases and the J gene end by 2 bases; junction bases not matched to a gene: 6. The CDR3 is CAWKWDRNTDTQYF. CDR3 sequence (DNA): TGTGCCTGGAAATGGGACAGAAACACAGATACGCAGTATTTT.

V gene TRBV19 combines with J gene TRBJ1-1; TRBD1 is a possible D gene (5 bases). CDR3 length equals 15 residues. In germline, CDR1 is LNHDA, CDR2 SQIVND (reference sequence). Trimming removed 7 bases from V and 1 base from J, with 16 bases in between. This CDR3 is CASTIHQGGNTEAFF. In DNA, the CDR3 is TGTGCCAGTACCATCCATCAGGGAGGGAACACTGAAGCTTTCTTT.

The chain joins TRBV18 to TRBJ1-2; 8 bases are shared with TRBD1. Germline lookup yields CDR1 KGHSH and CDR2 LQKENI. This CDR3 contains 15 residues. V was clipped by 5 bases and J by 0 bases; unmatched bases: 5. CDR3 amino acids: CASSRGTGSNYGYTF. The CDR3 DNA is TGTGCCAGCTCAAGAGGGACAGGATCTAACTATGGCTACACCTTC.

The chain has TRBV6-2 or TRBV6-3 and TRBJ1-4; no firm D call. In germline, CDR1 is MNHEY, CDR2 SVGEGT. V gave up 6 bases and J gave up 0 bases, with 14 bases separating them. The CDR3 totals 16 residues. CDR3 residues: CASSPRMGATNEKLFF. CDR3 coding DNA: TGTGCCAGCAGCCCTCGGATGGGAGCAACTAATGAAAAACTGTTTTTT.

CDR3 loop: CASSFNGGKLPSGYTF. CDR3 nucleotides: TGTGCCAGCAGCTTTAATGGGGGGAAACTCCCCTCTGGCTACACCTTC. The chain links TRBV7-2 to TRBJ1-2, with D maybe TRBD1 (5 bases). The V gene's germline CDR1 is SGHTA and CDR2 FQGNSA. The CDR3 runs 16 residues. Trimming took off 3 bases at V and 7 bases at J, with 21 bases between the two ends.

The J gene is TRBJ2-7, the V gene TRBV4-1; 7 positions agree with TRBD1. Losses at the gene ends were 4 bases for V and 5 bases for J; bases not matched to a gene: 11. The germline CDR1 and CDR2 sequences are MGHRA and YSYEKL. The CDR3 is 15 amino acids. CDR3 amino acids: CASSPTGTAGNEQYF. CDR3 in DNA: TGCGCCAGCAGCCCGACCGGGACAGCCGGGAACGAGCAGTACTTC.

The chain is built from TRBV27 and TRBJ2-7; TRBD1 aligns across 7 bases. Germline CDR1 is MNHEY and CDR2 is SMNVEV (reference sequence). The V and J ends lost 3 bases and 0 bases, in that order; junction bases with no gene match: 2. The CDR3 loop spans 14 amino acids. CDR3: CASSLGDSSYEQYF. The DNA for the CDR3 is TGTGCCAGCAGTTTGGGGGACAGCTCCTACGAGCAGTACTTC.

The chain joins TRBV12-2 to TRBJ2-7; TRBD2 is the table's D call, not checked against the DNA. TRBV12-2 is described as a pseudogene. The CDR3 consists of 17 residues. CDR3 sequence: CASRSPATSGSSYEQYV. The CDR3 nucleotides read TGTGCAAGTCGCTCCCCGGCGACTAGCGGGAGCTCCTACGAGCAGTACGTC.

J is TRBJ2-1 and V is TRBV9; possibly TRBD2 for D (5 bases). Germline CDR1 SGDLS, CDR2 YYNGEE. Deletions cut 4 bases from V and 4 bases from J, with 9 bases between. The CDR3 has 13 amino acids. CDR3 residues: CASSLTSYNEQFF. Written as DNA, the CDR3 is TGTGCCAGCAGCCTAACTAGTTACAATGAGCAGTTCTTC.

DNA of the CDR3: TGTGCCAGCAGCCCAGGGGGTCATGGCTACACCTTC. This encodes CASSPGGHGYTF. The chain recombines TRBV5-6 with TRBJ1-2, with 7 bases that match TRBD1. The CDR3 extends over 12 amino acids. Per the germline V gene, CDR1 is SGHDT and CDR2 is YYEEEE. With V trimmed by 4 bases and J by 6 bases, 3 bases remained unmatched.

In its sample, this clone was seen once. CDR3 DNA sequence: TGTGCCAGCAGCATACTAGCGGGATCCGCCGGGGAGCTGTTTTTT. Residues: CASSILAGSAGELFF. The V call is TRBV6-4, the J call TRBJ2-2; 10 bases are a match to TRBD2. The CDR3 sequence is 15 residues long. V lost 6 bases, J lost 6 bases, and 7 bases stayed unmatched. CDR1 and CDR2 (germline): MRHNA, SNTAGT.

This clone was picked up a small number of times. The chain links TRBV7-8 to TRBJ1-5, with D unresolved. This CDR3 is 14 amino acids long. V was pared by 5 bases and J by 7 bases, with 15 bases between. The germline gives CDR1 SGHVS, CDR2 FQNEAQ. DNA of the CDR3: TGTGCCAGCAGCACCCGACTCCAACGGCAGCCCCAGCATTTT. Encoded protein: CASSTRLQRQPQHF.

V is TRBV15 and J is TRBJ1-2; 9 bases align to TRBD1. From germline, CDR1 is LNHNV and CDR2 YYDKDF (reference sequence). The length of the CDR3 is 14 residues. With 5 bases clipped from V and 8 bases from J, the junction kept 9 bases outside the gene matches. CDR3 nucleotides: TGTGCCACCAGCCCGACAGGGGGACATTGGGGCTACACCTTC. It encodes CATSPTGGHWGYTF.

The rearrangement links TRBV7-2 to TRBJ2-3; TRBD2 is a possible D gene (6 bases). Trimming pared 5 bases from V and 1 base from J, leaving 13 bases between. The CDR3 has 15 amino acids. Germline V gene sequence: CDR1 SGHTA, CDR2 FQGNSA. The CDR3 protein is CASSLVASGTDTQYF. CDR3 nucleotide sequence: TGTGCCAGCAGCCTAGTGGCTAGCGGCACAGATACGCAGTATTTT. Looking up the rest from reference TRBV7-2 and TRBJ2-3 gives the full variable domain: GAGVSQSPSNKVTEKGKDVELRCDPISGHTALYWYRQSLGQGLEFLIYFQGNSAPDKSGLPSDRFSAERTGGSVSTLTIQRTQQEDSAVYLCASSLVASGTDTQYFGPGTRLTVL.

The chain employs TRBV7-9 and TRBJ2-3, with 10 positions matching TRBD2. The length of the CDR3 is 17 residues. Germline loops: CDR1 SEHNR, CDR2 FQNEAQ (reference sequence). Trimming at V came to 5 bases and at J to 0 bases, leaving 8 bases not matched to a gene. The CDR3, as DNA: TGTGCCAGCAGCAAAGCCCCTAGCGGGGGTAGCACAGATACGCAGTATTTT. Encoded protein: CASSKAPSGGSTDTQYF.

The V gene is TRBV5-3, the J gene TRBJ1-2, with a weak D call TRBD1 (6 bases). TRBV5-3 is filed as an ORF, its function uncertain. The CDR3 covers 11 residues. The V and J ends lost 8 bases and 4 bases respectively, with 9 bases between them. CDR3 amino acids: CASPQGYGYTF. CDR3 coding DNA: TGTGCCAGCCCACAGGGCTATGGCTACACCTTC.

The chain is built from TRBV7-3 and TRBJ2-2, with D possibly TRBD2 on 5 matching bases. The length of the CDR3 is 14 residues. Germline CDR1 SGHTA, CDR2 FQGTGA. The V end was cut by 6 bases, the J end by 0 bases, with 8 bases between. The chain's CDR3 is CASRVGANTGELFF. For the CDR3, the DNA is TGTGCCAGCAGGGTCGGGGCGAACACCGGGGAGCTGTTTTTT. Full variable domain (rest looked up from reference TRBV7-3 and TRBJ2-2): GAGVSQTPSNKVTEKGKYVELRCDPISGHTALYWYRQSLGQGPEFLIYFQGTGAADDSGLPNDRFFAVRPEGSVSTLKIQRTERGDSAVYLCASRVGANTGELFFGEGSRLTVL.

This sequence joins TRBV27 and TRBJ2-5, with 7 positions matching TRBD2. Germline V CDR1 and CDR2: MNHEY, SMNVEV (reference sequence). The ends lost 6 bases at V and 5 bases at J; junction bases unmatched: 9. This CDR3 region has 14 residues. CDR3 DNA sequence: TGTGCCAGCAGCCCCATAGCGGGTTTGGAGACCCAGTACTTC. It encodes CASSPIAGLETQYF.

The J gene is TRBJ2-1, the V gene TRBV7-2; 9 bases map to TRBD1. Germline CDR1 and CDR2: SGHTA and FQGNSA. The CDR3 contains 13 residues. V lost 5 bases and J lost 9; bases outside the gene matches: 5. The CDR3 region has the DNA TGTGCCAGCAGCACGGACAGGGGAGGTGAGCAGTTCTTC. It yields the protein CASSTDRGGEQFF.

With regard to this clone: This may be a read error, as it is one base from a much larger clone. The chain employs TRBV14 and TRBJ1-2, with 8 bases matching TRBD1. This CDR3 has 13 amino acids. Germline V CDR1 and CDR2: SGHDN, FVKESK. V shed 4 bases, J shed 4 bases, and the junction held 2 bases outside the gene matches. Here the CDR3 reads CASSPTGAYGYTF. CDR3 nucleotide sequence: TGTGCCAGCAGCCCGACAGGGGCCTATGGCTACACCTTC.